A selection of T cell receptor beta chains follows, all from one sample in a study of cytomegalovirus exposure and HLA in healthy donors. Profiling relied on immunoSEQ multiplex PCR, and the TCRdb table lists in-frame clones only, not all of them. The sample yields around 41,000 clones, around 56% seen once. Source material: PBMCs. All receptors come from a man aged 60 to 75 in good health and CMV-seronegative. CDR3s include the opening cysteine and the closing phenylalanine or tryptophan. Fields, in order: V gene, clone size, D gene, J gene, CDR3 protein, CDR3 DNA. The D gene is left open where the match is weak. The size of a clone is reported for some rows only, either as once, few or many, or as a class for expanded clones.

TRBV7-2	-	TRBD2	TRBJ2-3	CASSLDSSGSTDTQYF	TGTGCCAGCAGCTTAGACTCTAGCGGGAGCACAGATACGCAGTATTTT
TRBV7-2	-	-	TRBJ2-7	CASSLGQYSYEQYF	TGTGCCAGCAGCTTAGGTCAGTACTCCTACGAGCAGTACTTC
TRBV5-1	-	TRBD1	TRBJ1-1	CASRGGGGMNTEAFF	TGCGCCAGCAGAGGAGGGGGCGGGATGAACACTGAAGCTTTCTTT
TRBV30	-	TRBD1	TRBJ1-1	CAWKRQGAITEAFF	TGTGCCTGGAAAAGACAGGGGGCGATCACTGAAGCTTTCTTT
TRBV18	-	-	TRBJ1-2	CASSPVSGEDGYTF	TGTGCCAGCTCACCAGTTTCCGGGGAGGACGGCTACACCTTC
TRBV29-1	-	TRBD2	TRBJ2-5	CSLRGGETQYF	TGCAGCTTACGGGGGGGGGAGACCCAGTACTTC
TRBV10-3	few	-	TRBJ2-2	CAISDDDRSGGELFF	TGTGCCATCAGTGATGATGACAGGAGTGGCGGGGAGCTGTTTTTT
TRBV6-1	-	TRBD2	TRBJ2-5	CASSVAGGEETQYF	TGTGCCAGCAGTGTTGCGGGAGGGGAGGAGACCCAGTACTTC
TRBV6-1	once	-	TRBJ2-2	CAVDTDNTGELFF	TGTGCCGTGGACACAGATAACACCGGGGAGCTGTTTTTT
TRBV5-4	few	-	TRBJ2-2	CASSLFAGTGTGELFF	TGTGCCAGCAGCTTGTTTGCGGGCACTGGTACCGGGGAGCTGTTTTTT
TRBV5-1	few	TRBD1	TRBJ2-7	CASGDRGLSEQYF	TGCGCCAGCGGGGACAGGGGGCTTTCCGAGCAGTACTTC
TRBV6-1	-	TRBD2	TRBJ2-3	CASKPQAGGTQYF	TGTGCCAGCAAACCACAGGCGGGAGGTACGCAGTATTTT
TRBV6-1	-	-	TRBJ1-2	CASSEARGGPYGYTF	TGTGCCAGCAGTGAAGCGCGGGGGGGTCCGTATGGCTACACCTTC
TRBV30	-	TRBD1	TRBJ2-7	CAWIGRGRNEQYF	TGTGCCTGGATCGGCAGGGGGCGTAACGAGCAGTACTTC
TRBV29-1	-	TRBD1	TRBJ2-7	CSVRTGGAREQYF	TGCAGCGTAAGGACAGGGGGCGCGAGGGAGCAGTACTTC
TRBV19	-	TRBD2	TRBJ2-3	CASSIDRSGRLPSTDTQYF	TGTGCCAGTAGTATAGATAGGAGCGGGAGACTCCCAAGCACAGATACGCAGTATTTT
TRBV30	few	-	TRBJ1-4	CACASGPGSEKLFF	TGTGCCTGTGCCTCCGGGCCTGGGAGTGAAAAACTGTTTTTT
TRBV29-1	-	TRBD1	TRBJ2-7	CSVAGTGSSYEQYF	TGCAGCGTTGCCGGGACAGGGAGCTCCTACGAGCAGTACTTC
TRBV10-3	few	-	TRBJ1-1	CAISDLSVTTEAFF	TGTGCCATCAGTGATTTAAGCGTAACCACTGAAGCTTTCTTT
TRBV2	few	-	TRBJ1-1	CASSEGQASLMAAFF	TGTGCCAGCAGTGAAGGACAGGCATCTTTGATGGCAGCTTTCTTT
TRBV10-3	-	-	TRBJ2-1	CAISGTTDYNEQFF	TGTGCCATCAGTGGGACTACCGATTACAATGAGCAGTTCTTC
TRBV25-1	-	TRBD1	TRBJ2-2	CASSKTRGQGAAGELFF	TGTGCCAGCTCAAAGACTCGCGGGCAGGGGGCCGCCGGGGAGCTGTTTTTT
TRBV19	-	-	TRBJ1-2	CASSIGSNYGYTF	TGTGCCAGTAGTATTGGCTCAAACTATGGCTACACCTTC
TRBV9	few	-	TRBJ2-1	CASSVEGASYNEQFF	TGTGCCAGCAGCGTAGAAGGGGCCTCCTACAATGAGCAGTTCTTC
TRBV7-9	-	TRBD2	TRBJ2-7	CASSPRASGRSEQYF	TGTGCCAGCAGCCCCCGGGCTAGCGGGAGGTCTGAGCAGTACTTC
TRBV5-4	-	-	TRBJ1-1	CASSRSGITEAFF	TGTGCCAGCAGCCGTTCGGGGATCACTGAAGCTTTCTTT
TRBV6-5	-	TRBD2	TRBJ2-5	CASSYGGRGETQYF	TGTGCCAGCAGTTATGGCGGGAGGGGGGAGACCCAGTACTTC